This TCR beta chain originates from a study of blood T cells in healthy people across ages. The sample holds one count of this clonotype. Through a sample-barcoded 5' primer and a J-beta primer mix, a second PCR was run for about 7 to 12 cycles. Each cDNA molecule was tagged by a template-switch adaptor that had 12 random nucleotides. TCRdb re-called the 5' RACE reads through MiXCR, storing one row per CDR3 protein. The profile shows approximately 850,000 distinct CDR3 sequences, roughly 60% of them singletons. This CDR3 region has 18 residues. The V and J ends lost 2 bases and 14 bases, in that order; junction bases with no gene match: 21. In germline, CDR1 is LGHDT, CDR2 YNNKEL (reference sequence). Caucasian individuals from Russia who were healthy and aged roughly 6 to 95 acted as donors.

Material for sequencing was blood. The TCR comes from a man under 40 in good health. V gene TRBV3-1 combines with J gene TRBJ1-6; 7 nucleotides match TRBD1. CDR3 in DNA: TGTGCCAGCAGCCAAAGGACAGCACTTACAGGGGTTCGGACGGCCCTCCACTTT. This encodes CASSQRTALTGVRTALHF.